This TCR beta chain was identified during a study of cytomegalovirus exposure and HLA in healthy donors. Study results and caveats: Specific recognition of CMV antigens was confirmed in vitro for a few chains (all CMV-associated).

Donors consisted of healthy bone marrow donors. This clone was counted a single time. Its antigen is currently unknown. Germline CDR1 and CDR2: LGHNA and YNFKEQ. This CDR3 region has 15 residues. Unmatched junction bases numbered 8, after V lost 6 bases and J lost 0 bases. Vbeta (60) and Jbeta (13) primers were used in the PCR. Per the authors' pipeline: About 12 million of about 88 million unique TCR beta chains were shared, per a later count. Produced via immunoSEQ multiplex PCR; TCRdb's table is partial and in-frame only. From that table come the V and J calls and clone size; the DNA was used to work out D and trimming. The sample shows around 120,000 clones, around three quarters of them seen only once.

The material sequenced was PBMCs. This TCR came from a man aged 45-60 years in good health and CMV-seropositive. The chain employs TRBV4-2 and TRBJ2-7; 7 nucleotides agree with TRBD1. CDR3 in amino acids: CASRQGQRYSYEQYF. The CDR3 DNA reads TGTGCCAGCAGACAGGGACAGCGTTACTCCTACGAGCAGTACTTC.